These 16 T cell receptor beta chains share one sample of origin, sequenced in a study of T cells in Graves' hyperthyroidism and ophthalmopathy. Regions amplified from RNA transcripts were the TCR beta CDR3 regions. An initial round of RT-PCR targeting the TCR CDR3 relied on the HTBI primer set. TCRdb reanalysed the multiplex PCR reads using MiXCR and keeps one entry per CDR3 protein. Of approximately 640,000 distinct CDR3 sequences in the sample, about 45% were seen once. Sequencing input: peripheral blood or thyroid tissue (not recorded which). The receptors here all came from an adult man with Graves' disease, either hyperthyroidism or ophthalmopathy (not recorded which).

This clonotype was detected only a few times. This chain connects TRBV7-2 to TRBJ1-1, with D maybe TRBD1 (6 bases). Trimming removed 5 bases from V and 0 bases from J, with 19 bases in between. The CDR3 consists of 17 residues. Germline CDR1 SGHTA, CDR2 FQGNSA. DNA for the CDR3: TGTGCCAGCAGCCAGGGGAGCCAACGCCCCATGAACACTGAAGCTTTCTTT. Translation gives CASSQGSQRPMNTEAFF.

A few counts support this clonotype. V usage is TRBV2 and J usage is TRBJ2-7; TRBD1 aligns across 9 bases. The CDR3 runs 14 residues. The germline CDR1 and CDR2 sequences are SNHLY and FYNNEI. V was clipped by 6 bases and J by 2 bases; unmatched bases: 5. The CDR3 reads CASSLDRGTYEQYF. The CDR3 DNA reads TGTGCCAGCAGCTTGGACAGGGGAACCTACGAGCAGTACTTC.

V gene TRBV25-1 combines with J gene TRBJ2-5; D remains unclear. In germline, CDR1 is MGHDK, CDR2 SYGVNS. This CDR3 region has 11 residues. Trimming left V 11 bases short and J 2 bases short, with 9 bases between. This CDR3 reads CALDTQETQYF. The DNA for the CDR3 is TGTGCCCTCGACACACAAGAGACCCAGTACTTC.

CDR3 sequence reads: CASSVTGGMVGTFF. CDR3 DNA sequence: TGTGCCAGCAGTGTCACAGGGGGCATGGTTGGAACTTTCTTT. J is TRBJ1-1 and V is TRBV12-3 or TRBV12-4; TRBD1 agrees at 9 bases. After removal of 5 bases from V and 12 bases from J, the junction contained 13 bases not matched to a gene. This CDR3 spans 14 amino acids.

There are many counts of this clonotype. J is TRBJ1-5 and V is TRBV10-3; no clear D gene. The V end was cut by 8 bases, the J end by 7 bases, with 15 bases between. The CDR3 loop spans 13 amino acids. The germline CDR1 and CDR2 sequences are ENHRY and SYGVKD. The CDR3, as DNA: TGTGCCATCGGGCAGAACCCCGGGCAGCCCCAGCATTTT. Residues: CAIGQNPGQPQHF.

The chain links TRBV24-1 to TRBJ1-4; D unresolved. This CDR3 contains 15 residues. The germline V gene encodes CDR1 KGHDR and CDR2 SFDVKD. V was pared by 1 base and J by 0 bases, with 5 bases between. This CDR3 reads CATSDFGATNEKLFF. Here the CDR3 DNA reads TGTGCCACCAGTGATTTCGGGGCAACTAATGAAAAACTGTTTTTT.

V gene TRBV20-1 combines with J gene TRBJ1-5; a possible D gene is TRBD1 (5 bases). The germline gives CDR1 DFQATT, CDR2 SNEGSKA (reference sequence). V dropped 1 base and J dropped 5 bases, with 18 bases sitting between them. The CDR3 has 16 residues. The CDR3 sequence: CSARVRGGAGHQPQHF. CDR3 nucleotide sequence: TGCAGTGCTAGAGTCAGAGGAGGGGCGGGGCATCAGCCCCAGCATTTT.

This clonotype came up a few times. The V call is TRBV7-2, the J call TRBJ2-7; the match to TRBD1 covers 8 bases. This CDR3 has 11 residues. J lost 10 bases, V lost 5 bases, and 4 bases had no gene match. The V gene's germline CDR1 is SGHTA and CDR2 FQGNSA. CDR3 in amino acids: CASSPGQVQYF. CDR3 bases: TGTGCCAGCAGCCCGGGACAGGTACAGTACTTC.

This clonotype was seen a few times. The V gene is TRBV20-1, the J gene TRBJ1-5, with TRBD1 identical over 8 bases. The CDR3 totals 14 residues. Per the germline V gene, CDR1 is DFQATT and CDR2 is SNEGSKA (reference sequence). Trimming took 3 bases from V and 6 from J; bases not matched to a gene: 7. The CDR3 spells CSARVDRVGQPQHF. The CDR3 DNA is TGCAGTGCTAGGGTGGACAGGGTCGGTCAGCCCCAGCATTTT.

This chain connects TRBV4-2 to TRBJ2-7; TRBD1 might be the D (6 bases). V lost 1 base to trimming and J lost 3 bases, with 16 bases between them. Germline CDR1 LGHNA, CDR2 YNFKEQ. This CDR3 is built from 16 residues. CDR3 nucleotides: TGTGCCAGCAGCCAAGGGGCAACAGGGTATGGCTACGAGCAGTACTTC. Translation gives CASSQGATGYGYEQYF.

The gene calls are TRBV2 and TRBJ2-5; 8 bases line up with TRBD1. CDR3 size: 11 residues. Germline V gene sequence: CDR1 SNHLY, CDR2 FYNNEI. Trimming at V came to 6 bases and at J to 9 bases, leaving 3 bases not matched to a gene. The CDR3 DNA reads as TGTGCCAGCAGCGCACAGGGGGCCCAGTACTTC. Translated: CASSAQGAQYF.

This clonotype has more than one count but fewer than ten. The V and J genes are TRBV29-1 and TRBJ1-2; 10 nucleotides align to TRBD1. This CDR3 has 19 residues. The germline V gene has CDR1 SQVTM and CDR2 ANQGSEA. J was trimmed by 4 bases and V by 5 bases; bases with no gene match: 22. The CDR3 region is CSVFTSGQGILDKSYGYTF. CDR3 bases: TGCAGCGTTTTTACCTCGGGACAGGGGATTTTGGACAAGTCCTATGGCTACACCTTC.

J is TRBJ1-1 and V is TRBV7-2; 9 bases fit TRBD1. Germline-derived CDR1 and CDR2 are SGHTA and FQGNSA. The CDR3 sequence is 16 residues long. The junction had 14 bases not matched to a gene; V was cut back by 5 bases and J by 7 bases. CDR3 nucleotide sequence: TGTGCCAGCAGCGTCCCCGGCGGGGGACAGGGAGGTGAAGCTTTCTTT. Protein sequence: CASSVPGGGQGGEAFF.

The V call is TRBV14, the J call TRBJ2-7; D gene uncertain. Trimming removed 3 bases at V and 3 bases at J, with 9 bases between. CDR1 and CDR2 (germline): SGHDN, FVKESK. This CDR3 spans 13 amino acids. In nucleotides, the CDR3 is TGTGCCAGCAGCCACCCCTTCGGCTACGAGCAGTACTTC. Protein product: CASSHPFGYEQYF.

This chain's CDR3 is CASSLENQPQQYF. The CDR3 DNA follows: TGTGCCAGCAGCCTTGAGAATCAGCCCCAGCAGTACTTC. The chain couples TRBV7-2 to TRBJ2-7; D remains unclear. The CDR3 is 13 residues long. Germline values: CDR1 SGHTA, CDR2 FQGNSA. With 5 bases removed from V and 8 bases from J, the gap between germline ends came to 16 bases.

In this sample, this clonotype turned up many times. This chain joins TRBV7-6 and TRBJ1-1; D is unclear. Germline assignment: CDR1 SGHVS and CDR2 FNYEAQ. V was shortened by 2 bases and J by 1 base, with 8 bases between the two germline ends. The CDR3 covers 14 residues. DNA of the CDR3: TGTGCCAGCAGCTTAAAGCCCAAGAACACTGAAGCTTTCTTT. Its protein is CASSLKPKNTEAFF.